These T cell receptor beta chains were read from a single sample in a study of blood T cell repertoires in COVID-19. Assay: immunoSEQ multiplex PCR; the TCRdb copy retains only in-frame clones and omits some. The sample includes around 130,000 clones, about four fifths seen only once; the top ten take over 1.1%. The sequencing input was peripheral blood. These TCRs come from a man aged 55 to 70 with acute or convalescent COVID-19. CDR3s include the opening cysteine and the closing phenylalanine or tryptophan. Fields, in order: J gene, clone size, D gene, V gene, CDR3 DNA, CDR3 protein. The D gene is left open where the match is weak. Where a row states a size, it is once, few, many or the class of an expanded clone; other rows omit it.

TRBJ2-2 | NA | TRBD2 | TRBV5-4 | TGTGCCAGCAGCAAGGGACTAGCGGGAGTCGCGAACACCGGGGAGCTGTTTTTT | CASSKGLAGVANTGELFF
TRBJ1-4 | NA | NA | TRBV27 | TGTGCCAGCAGTAGTTACTTGGATGAAAAACTGTTTTTT | CASSSYLDEKLFF
TRBJ2-3 | NA | TRBD2 | TRBV30 | TGTGCCTGGAGAGGCGGACTAGCGGGGGGGCAACAGACGCAGTATTTT | CAWRGGLAGGQQTQYF
TRBJ1-1 | NA | NA | TRBV10-2 | TGCGCCAGCAGTGAGGGAGACACTGAAGCTTTCTTT | CASSEGDTEAFF
TRBJ2-2 | NA | NA | TRBV6-5 | TGTGCCAGCAGTCACACGGGGGCGAACACCGGGGAGCTGTTTTTT | CASSHTGANTGELFF
TRBJ2-5 | NA | TRBD1 | TRBV6-1 | TGTGCCAGCAGTGAAAGCTACAGGGGGCCTCAAGAGACCCAGTACTTC | CASSESYRGPQETQYF
TRBJ2-5 | once | TRBD1 | TRBV24-1 | TGTGCCACCAGTGGGACAGGGCGAGAGACCCAGTACTTC | CATSGTGRETQYF
TRBJ2-3 | once | TRBD1 | TRBV7-9 | TGTGCCAGCAGCCGGGACAGTAGCACAGATACGCAGTATTTT | CASSRDSSTDTQYF
TRBJ2-7 | NA | NA | TRBV6-5 | TGTGCCAGCAGTTATCGGTCCTACGAGCAGTACTTC | CASSYRSYEQYF
TRBJ2-7 | NA | NA | TRBV5-4 | TGTGCCAGCGGTAGGGTTAACCAACAGGGCTACGAGCAGTACTTC | CASGRVNQQGYEQYF
TRBJ1-4 | NA | NA | TRBV5-1 | TGCGCCAGCAGCCAGGTACAGGGAGGGAACGAAAAACTGTTTTTT | CASSQVQGGNEKLFF
TRBJ2-2 | NA | NA | TRBV7-8 | TGTGCCAGCAGCTCGAACAGGGCGAACACCGGGGAGCTGTTTTTT | CASSSNRANTGELFF
TRBJ1-2 | once | NA | TRBV10-3 | TGTGCCATCAGTGAGTCCAGGGAAGTCGGTGGCTACACCTTC | CAISESREVGGYTF
TRBJ1-6 | NA | TRBD1 | TRBV5-1 | TGCGCCAGCAGCCAGGGCTGGGGGACAGGGGGAGCCTCACCCCTCCACTTT | CASSQGWGTGGASPLHF
TRBJ2-1 | NA | TRBD2 | TRBV5-1 | TGCGCCAGCAGCTTAAATGCCGGGACTAGCGGCTCCTACAATGAGCAGTTCTTC | CASSLNAGTSGSYNEQFF
TRBJ2-5 | once | TRBD2 | TRBV5-1 | TGCGCCAGCAGCTGGATGGGACTAGCGGAAGAGACCCAGTACTTC | CASSWMGLAEETQYF
TRBJ2-3 | NA | NA | TRBV29-1 | TGCAGCGTTGAAATTGGGGGGGCACCAGATACGCAGTATTTT | CSVEIGGAPDTQYF
TRBJ1-3 | NA | NA | TRBV5-1 | TGCGCCAGCAGCTTGGAAGGAGCATACTCTGGAAACACCATATATTTT | CASSLEGAYSGNTIYF
TRBJ2-1 | NA | TRBD1 | TRBV5-1 | TGCGCCAGCCATCAAATACAGGGGTCGGTTAGTGAGCAGTTCTTC | CASHQIQGSVSEQFF
TRBJ2-1 | once | TRBD1 | TRBV6-6 | TGTGCCAGCAGTGGACAGGGGGTTTCCTACAATGAGCAGTTCTTC | CASSGQGVSYNEQFF
TRBJ2-5 | NA | TRBD2 | TRBV18 | TGTGCCAGCTCACCAAGACTAGCGGGAGTTCAAGAGACCCAGTACTTC | CASSPRLAGVQETQYF
TRBJ1-3 | NA | NA | TRBV29-1 | TGCAGGATCCTTGGGGGGACCTCTGGAAACACCATATATTTT | CRILGGTSGNTIYF
TRBJ2-7 | NA | NA | TRBV21-1 | TGTGCCAGCAGCAAAGCGCTGGACTCTTCCCTAGGCTCCTACGAGCAGTACTTC | CASSKALDSSLGSYEQYF
TRBJ2-1 | NA | NA | TRBV24-1 | TGTGCCACCAGTGATTTTGGGGGCCTTAGTGCCAATGAGCAGTTCTTC | CATSDFGGLSANEQFF
TRBJ2-5 | NA | NA | TRBV2 | TGTGCCAGCAGTGAGAGTAGTAGACAAGAGACCCAGTACTTC | CASSESSRQETQYF